These 12 T cell receptor beta chains share one sample of origin, sequenced in a study of T cells in Graves' hyperthyroidism and ophthalmopathy. Researchers amplified the TCR beta CDR3 regions from RNA transcripts. HTBI primers were used for first-round RT-PCR of the TCR CDR3. A single record per CDR3 protein comes from TCRdb applying MiXCR to the multiplex PCR reads. Found here are some 92,000 distinct CDR3 sequences, around 40% of them singletons; the top ten hold 10% to 13%. Material for sequencing was peripheral blood or thyroid tissue (not recorded which). All receptors come from a woman in her twenties or thirties with Graves' hyperthyroidism.

For this clonotype: This may come from a read error, since a much larger clone is one base off. V and J are TRBV28 and TRBJ2-5; D unclear. V was shortened by 3 bases and J by 2 bases, with 7 bases between the two germline ends. The CDR3 covers 13 residues. The germline CDR1 and CDR2 sequences are MDHEN and SYDVKM. The CDR3 nucleotides read TGTGCCAGCAGTTTCAGAATACAAGAGACCCAGTACTTC. It translates to CASSFRIQETQYF.

With respect to this clonotype: The conserved final phenylalanine or tryptophan is absent from the CDR3, which likely points to a read error. This sequence joins TRBV5-1 and TRBJ2-7, with 7 bases matching TRBD2. Germline V gene data show CDR1 as SGHRS and CDR2 as YFSETQ. This CDR3 spans 11 amino acids. The V and J ends lost 4 bases and 6 bases, in that order; junction bases with no gene match: 1. CDR3 protein: CASSRGGEQYL. Written as DNA, the CDR3 is TGCGCCAGCAGCCGCGGGGGCGAGCAGTACCTC.

The chain links TRBV11-2 to TRBJ1-6; D ambiguous. The CDR3 runs to 14 residues. Trimming pared 1 base from V and 10 bases from J, leaving 11 bases between. Germline V gene sequence: CDR1 SGHAT, CDR2 FQNNGV. The CDR3 protein is CASSLGASESPLHF. CDR3 bases: TGTGCCAGCAGCTTAGGGGCCAGCGAGTCACCCCTCCACTTT.

This clonotype was seen a handful of times. The V and J genes are TRBV27 and TRBJ2-7; D is unclear. V gave up 0 bases and J gave up 6 bases, with 9 bases separating them. Germline V gene lookup returns CDR1 MNHEY and CDR2 SMNVEV (reference sequence). The CDR3 spans 13 residues. The chain's CDR3 is CASSLSGIREQYF. The CDR3, as DNA: TGTGCCAGCAGTTTATCAGGGATCCGCGAGCAGTACTTC.

This clonotype was seen ten or more times. This rearrangement joins TRBV13 to TRBJ2-2; D is perhaps TRBD2 (6 bases). This CDR3 contains 16 residues. The ends were cut back, 5 bases at V and 3 bases at J, with 16 bases in the middle. Germline CDR1 is PRHDT and CDR2 is FYEKMQ (reference sequence). The CDR3 DNA sequence: TGTGCCAGCAGCCCGATGGGACTCCAGGACACCGGGGAGCTGTTTTTT. This encodes CASSPMGLQDTGELFF.

This clonotype was seen many times. The chain carries TRBV18 and TRBJ2-7; 7 nucleotides agree with TRBD1. The CDR3 runs 14 residues. CDR1 and CDR2 (germline): KGHSH, LQKENI. V lost 1 base to trimming and J lost 2 bases; unmatched junction nucleotides: 2. The CDR3: CASSPLQGAYEQYF. The DNA of the CDR3 is TGTGCCAGCTCACCACTGCAGGGGGCCTACGAGCAGTACTTC.

This clonotype was picked up a small number of times. This rearrangement joins TRBV5-4 to TRBJ2-7; D may be TRBD1 (6 bases). Germline CDR1 reads SGHNT; CDR2 reads YYREEE (reference sequence). This CDR3 is built from 12 residues. V lost 6 bases to trimming and J lost 3 bases, with 10 bases between them. CDR3 nucleotides: TGTGCCAGCACCCTACAGGGCTACGAGCAGTACTTC. It codes for CASTLQGYEQYF.

This clonotype has a count of ten or more. The rearrangement links TRBV20-1 to TRBJ1-4; the match to TRBD1 covers 7 bases. V trimming: 6 bases; J trimming: 6 bases; junction bases outside the gene matches: 13. CDR1 and CDR2 from the germline V gene are DFQATT and SNEGSKA (reference sequence). The CDR3 runs to 15 residues. The CDR3, as DNA: TGCAGTGCCAGGAATCCGGGACAGAAACATGAAAAACTGTTTTTT. Its translation is CSARNPGQKHEKLFF.

There are many counts of this clonotype. V is TRBV7-2 and J is TRBJ2-7, with D tentatively TRBD2 (6 bases). Per the germline V gene, CDR1 is SGHTA and CDR2 is FQGNSA. The ends were cut back, 2 bases at V and 3 bases at J, with 14 bases in the middle. The CDR3 spans 15 residues. DNA for the CDR3: TGTGCCAGCAGCTTACTTCCGGGAGTGGGCTACGAGCAGTACTTC. Translation gives CASSLLPGVGYEQYF.

This sequence joins TRBV5-1 and TRBJ2-1; TRBD2 agrees at 11 bases. This CDR3 has 15 amino acids. V gave up 2 bases and J gave up 9 bases; unmatched junction bases: 7. Germline assignment: CDR1 SGHRS and CDR2 YFSETQ. CDR3 sequence (DNA): TGCGCCAGCAGCTTTGGCCTAGCGGGAGGCGTTGAGCAGTTCTTC. It is translated as CASSFGLAGGVEQFF. Together with reference TRBV5-1 and TRBJ2-1, the CDR3 gives the full variable domain: KAGVTQTPRYLIKTRGQQVTLSCSPISGHRSVSWYQQTPGQGLQFLFEYFSETQRNKGNFPGRFSGRQFSNSRSEMNVSTLELGDSALYLCASSFGLAGGVEQFFGPGTRLTVL.

This chain joins TRBV2 and TRBJ1-1; 11 bases match TRBD1. The V gene's germline CDR1 is SNHLY and CDR2 FYNNEI. The CDR3 has 14 residues. V lost 7 bases, J lost 7 bases, and 8 bases stayed unmatched. The CDR3 reads CASMPGTGGDEAFF. The CDR3 coding sequence is TGTGCCAGCATGCCCGGGACAGGGGGTGATGAAGCTTTCTTT.

This clonotype was recorded many times. CDR3 protein: CASSLEAEQETQYF. CDR3 sequence (DNA): TGTGCCAGCAGCTTAGAGGCAGAACAAGAGACCCAGTACTTC. V usage is TRBV7-6 and J usage is TRBJ2-5; no definite D call. Germline V gene lookup returns CDR1 SGHVS and CDR2 FNYEAQ. The CDR3 contains 14 residues. V was trimmed by 1 base and J by 2 bases, leaving 8 bases between them. Complete variable domain (other parts from reference TRBV7-6 and TRBJ2-5): GAGVSQSPRYKVTKRGQDVALRCDPISGHVSLYWYRQALGQGPEFLTYFNYEAQQDKSGLPNDRFSAERPEGSISTLTIQRTEQRDSAMYRCASSLEAEQETQYFGPGTRLLVL.